The rows below give T cell receptor beta chains drawn from one sample of a study of blood T cell repertoires in COVID-19. Using immunoSEQ multiplex PCR, the repertoire was profiled, and TCRdb retains in-frame clones only, with some absent. Altogether roughly 59,000 clones are present, around 86% being singletons, with the ten largest covering 3.5%. The sequenced sample was peripheral blood. The source is a woman older than 75 with acute or convalescent COVID-19. CDR3s include the opening cysteine and the closing phenylalanine or tryptophan. D genes are given only for firm matches. Not every row has a clone size; where given, it reads once, few, many or a size class.

v_gene	j_gene	d_gene	abundance	CDR3aa	CDR3nt
TRBV19	TRBJ1-1	.	once	CASSLGLNTEAFF	TGTGCCAGTAGTTTGGGGCTCAACACTGAAGCTTTCTTT
TRBV27	TRBJ2-7	.	.	CASSSSGLASYEQYF	TGTGCCAGCAGTTCCTCGGGACTTGCCTCCTACGAGCAGTACTTC
TRBV5-8	TRBJ1-5	.	.	CASTTGEWGQPQHF	TGTGCCAGCACTACGGGGGAGTGGGGTCAGCCCCAGCATTTT
TRBV18	TRBJ1-2	.	.	CASSPLAEANYGYTF	TGTGCCAGCTCACCCCTCGCGGAAGCTAACTATGGCTACACCTTC
TRBV6-8	TRBJ1-1	.	.	CASSLRVDTEAFF	TGTGCCAGCAGCCTCAGGGTAGACACTGAAGCTTTCTTT
TRBV30	TRBJ2-1	TRBD2	.	CAWGTTNFEQFF	TGTGCCTGGGGGACTACGAATTTCGAGCAGTTCTTC
TRBV29-1	TRBJ2-1	.	.	CSVGGGSYNEQFF	TGCAGCGTGGGAGGGGGCTCCTACAATGAGCAGTTCTTC
TRBV6-5	TRBJ1-1	TRBD1	.	CASSYTRGEAFF	TGTGCCAGCAGTTATACCAGGGGGGAAGCTTTCTTT
TRBV6-1	TRBJ1-5	.	few	CASSEERGVGQPQHF	TGTGCCAGCAGTGAGGAAAGGGGTGTGGGTCAGCCCCAGCATTTT
TRBV12-3/TRBV12-4	TRBJ1-6	.	.	CASSLKTGAPLHF	TGTGCCAGCAGTCTAAAGACAGGAGCACCCCTCCACTTT
TRBV24-1	TRBJ2-7	.	.	CATSDVADYEQYF	TGTGCCACCAGTGATGTGGCAGACTACGAGCAGTACTTC
TRBV9	TRBJ1-2	TRBD1	once	CASSGTSGTGGYGYTF	TGTGCCAGCAGCGGAACTTCCGGGACAGGGGGCTATGGCTACACCTTC
TRBV4-1	TRBJ1-2	.	once	CASSQDPSNYGYTF	TGCGCCAGCAGCCAAGACCCATCTAACTATGGCTACACCTTC
TRBV3-1/TRBV3-2	TRBJ1-2	TRBD1	.	CASSQEGRGTYGYTF	TGTGCCAGCAGCCAAGAAGGCAGGGGGACTTATGGCTACACCTTC
TRBV11-2	TRBJ1-4	TRBD1	.	CASSLGIVTGREKLFF	TGTGCCAGCAGCTTAGGTATCGTGACAGGGCGTGAAAAACTGTTTTTT
TRBV6-5	TRBJ1-2	.	few	CASSTRPDGYTF	TGTGCCAGCAGTACCAGGCCAGATGGCTACACCTTC
TRBV4-1	TRBJ2-3	TRBD2	.	CASSQERAGGLTSSTDTQYF	TGCGCCAGCAGCCAAGAGCGAGCGGGAGGCCTAACTTCTAGCACAGATACGCAGTATTTT
TRBV2	TRBJ2-1	TRBD2	.	CASSENPSGGAGGEQFF	TGTGCCAGCAGTGAAAATCCGAGCGGGGGGGCAGGTGGTGAGCAGTTCTTC